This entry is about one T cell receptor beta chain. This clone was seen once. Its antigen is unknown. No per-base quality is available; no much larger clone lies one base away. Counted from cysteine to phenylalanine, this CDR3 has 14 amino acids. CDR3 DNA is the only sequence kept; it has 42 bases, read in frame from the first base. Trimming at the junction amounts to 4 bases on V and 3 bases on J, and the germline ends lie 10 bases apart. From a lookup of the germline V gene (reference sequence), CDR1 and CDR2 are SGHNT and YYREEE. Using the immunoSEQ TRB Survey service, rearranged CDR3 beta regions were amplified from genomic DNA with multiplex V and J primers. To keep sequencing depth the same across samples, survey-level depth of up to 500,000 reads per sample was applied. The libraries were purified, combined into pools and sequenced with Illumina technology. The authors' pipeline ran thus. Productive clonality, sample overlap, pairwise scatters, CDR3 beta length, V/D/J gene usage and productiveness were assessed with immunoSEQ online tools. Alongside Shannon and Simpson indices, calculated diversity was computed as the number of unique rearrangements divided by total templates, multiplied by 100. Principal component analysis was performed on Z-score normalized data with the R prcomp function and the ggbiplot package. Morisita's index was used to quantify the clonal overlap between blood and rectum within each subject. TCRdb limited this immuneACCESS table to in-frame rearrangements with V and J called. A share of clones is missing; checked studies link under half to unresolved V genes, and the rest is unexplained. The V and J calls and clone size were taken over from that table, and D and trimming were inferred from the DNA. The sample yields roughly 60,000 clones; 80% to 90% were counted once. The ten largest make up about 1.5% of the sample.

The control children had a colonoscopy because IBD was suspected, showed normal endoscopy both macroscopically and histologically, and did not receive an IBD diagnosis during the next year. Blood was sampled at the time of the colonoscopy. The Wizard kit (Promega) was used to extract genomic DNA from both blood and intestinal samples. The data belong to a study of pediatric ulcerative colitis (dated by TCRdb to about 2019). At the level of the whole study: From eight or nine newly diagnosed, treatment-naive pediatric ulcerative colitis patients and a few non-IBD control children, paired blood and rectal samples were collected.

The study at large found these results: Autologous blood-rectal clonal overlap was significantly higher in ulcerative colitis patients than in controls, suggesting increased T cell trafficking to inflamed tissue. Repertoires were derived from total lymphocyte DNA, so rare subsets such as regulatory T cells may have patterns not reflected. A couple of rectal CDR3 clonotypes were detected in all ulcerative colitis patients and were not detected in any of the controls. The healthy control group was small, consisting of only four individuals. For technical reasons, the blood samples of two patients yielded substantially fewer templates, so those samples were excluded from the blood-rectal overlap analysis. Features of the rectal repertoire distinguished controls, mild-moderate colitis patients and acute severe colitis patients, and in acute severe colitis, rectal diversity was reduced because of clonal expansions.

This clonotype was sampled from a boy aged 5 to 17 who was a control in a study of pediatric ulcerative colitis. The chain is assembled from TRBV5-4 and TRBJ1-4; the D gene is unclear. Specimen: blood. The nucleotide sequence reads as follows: TGTGCCAGCAGCCCCGAGGTATCTAATGAAAAACTGTTTTTT. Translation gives CASSPEVSNEKLFF.